The rows below give T cell receptor beta chains drawn from one sample of a study of blood T cell repertoires in COVID-19. TCRdb's table, derived via immunoSEQ multiplex PCR, lists solely in-frame clones and lacks some. The sample yields some 45,000 clones, around nine tenths seen once. What was sequenced was peripheral blood. Every receptor here comes from a human donor in a cohort sampled during active COVID-19. The CDR3 runs from the conserved cysteine through the conserved F or W. Each record gives: D gene, J gene, clone size, V gene, CDR3 protein, CDR3 DNA. The D gene is left open where the match is weak. Clone sizes are given selectively: once, few, many, or a class where the clone is expanded.

. | TRBJ1-2 | . | TRBV30 | CAWSPGPQGYGYTF | TGTGCCTGGAGCCCTGGACCACAGGGTTATGGCTACACCTTC
. | TRBJ2-3 | . | TRBV10-3 | CAISEPTASGTDTQYF | TGTGCCATCAGTGAGCCGACAGCGTCTGGGACAGATACGCAGTATTTT
TRBD2 | TRBJ2-1 | . | TRBV11-3 | CASSQFQRGGLNEQFF | TGTGCCAGCAGCCAATTCCAGCGGGGGGGCCTGAATGAGCAGTTCTTC
TRBD1 | TRBJ1-1 | medium-sized | TRBV6-1 | CASSEGTGGSEAFF | TGTGCCAGCAGTGAAGGGACAGGGGGTAGTGAAGCTTTCTTT
TRBD1 | TRBJ2-7 | . | TRBV7-8 | CASSLVQGAFYEQYF | TGTGCCAGCAGCTTAGTACAGGGGGCTTTCTACGAGCAGTACTTC
TRBD1 | TRBJ1-2 | . | TRBV30 | CAWSAKTGEYGYTF | TGTGCCTGGAGTGCCAAAACAGGGGAGTATGGCTACACCTTC
TRBD1 | TRBJ1-3 | few | TRBV7-8 | CASSQQGFGNTIYF | TGTGCCAGCAGCCAACAGGGGTTCGGAAACACCATATATTTT
. | TRBJ1-2 | . | TRBV7-2 | CASSLRQAFGYGYTF | TGTGCCAGCAGCCTACGACAGGCGTTTGGCTATGGCTACACCTTC
TRBD1 | TRBJ2-3 | . | TRBV9 | CASSSRPRGGLTDTQYF | TGTGCCAGCAGCTCCCGTCCGCGAGGGGGCCTCACAGATACGCAGTATTTT
. | TRBJ1-6 | . | TRBV30 | CAWRTSSYNSPLHF | TGTGCCTGGAGAACGAGCTCCTATAATTCACCCCTCCACTTT
. | TRBJ1-5 | . | TRBV7-9 | CASSSTGSQPQHF | TGTGCCAGCAGCTCCACAGGGTCCCAGCCCCAGCATTTT
. | TRBJ1-1 | . | TRBV19 | CASSRLSTPSNTEAFF | TGTGCCAGTAGTCGGTTATCAACCCCTTCTAACACTGAAGCTTTCTTT
. | TRBJ2-3 | . | TRBV5-1 | CASSVRQNTDTQYF | TGCGCCAGCAGCGTAAGACAGAACACAGATACGCAGTATTTT
. | TRBJ2-1 | . | TRBV9 | CASNPQGRNEQFF | TGTGCCAGCAATCCTCAGGGAAGAAATGAGCAGTTCTTC
. | TRBJ2-1 | . | TRBV5-4 | CASSLTPSSYNEQFF | TGTGCCAGCAGCTTGACTCCTAGCTCCTACAATGAGCAGTTCTTC
. | TRBJ1-5 | few | TRBV27 | CASSLLAGGNQPQHF | TGTGCCAGCAGTTTATTGGCGGGGGGCAATCAGCCCCAGCATTTT
TRBD2 | TRBJ2-1 | . | TRBV3-1/TRBV3-2 | CASSQDGGTSGGRYNEQFF | TGTGCCAGCAGCCAAGATGGAGGGACTAGCGGGGGGCGGTACAATGAGCAGTTCTTC
. | TRBJ1-4 | . | TRBV5-1 | CASSLGRDEKLFF | TGCGCCAGCAGCTTGGGCAGGGATGAAAAACTGTTTTTT
. | TRBJ2-2 | . | TRBV6-2/TRBV6-3 | CASSGGVTNTGELFF | TGTGCCAGCAGTGGCGGGGTAACGAACACCGGGGAGCTGTTTTTT
TRBD1 | TRBJ1-4 | . | TRBV19 | CASRSLGDRDNEKLFF | TGTGCCAGTAGATCCCTGGGGGACAGGGATAATGAAAAACTGTTTTTT
TRBD2 | TRBJ2-5 | . | TRBV6-6 | CASSQAGTTQETQYF | TGTGCCAGCAGCCAAGCGGGGACCACCCAAGAGACCCAGTACTTC
TRBD1 | TRBJ2-5 | . | TRBV5-1 | CASSLQPGQVQETQYF | TGCGCCAGCAGCCTCCAACCGGGACAGGTCCAAGAGACCCAGTACTTC
. | TRBJ1-5 | . | TRBV18 | CASSPSGVTGNQPQHF | TGTGCCAGCTCACCATCCGGGGTGACCGGCAATCAGCCCCAGCATTTT
TRBD2 | TRBJ2-7 | . | TRBV5-4 | CASSLGGGAVEQYF | TGTGCCAGCAGCCTTGGCGGGGGGGCCGTGGAGCAGTACTTC
. | TRBJ2-7 | . | TRBV3-1/TRBV3-2 | CASSPLGGVSSYEQYF | TGTGCCAGCAGCCCTCTTGGCGGGGTCAGCTCCTACGAGCAGTACTTC